The clone carrying this T cell receptor (beta chain) was seen more than once but under ten times. The antigen is undetermined. The data were taken from a study of T cells in Graves' hyperthyroidism and ophthalmopathy. There were TCR beta CDR3 regions amplified from RNA transcripts. HTBI primers were employed in a first-round RT-PCR of the TCR CDR3. TCRdb used MiXCR to reprocess the multiplex PCR reads, holding one entry per CDR3 protein. The sample holds about 640,000 distinct CDR3 sequences; roughly 20% are singletons and the top ten take about 35%. Study-level findings and limits: Stable hyperthyroidism and ophthalmopathy were separated using 13 V-J signatures.

Not enrolled were patients with uncontrolled infection, other autoimmune disease, pregnancy or lactation. With 5 bases removed from V and 15 bases from J, the gap between germline ends came to 17 bases. CDR3 size: 12 residues. Sequencing was carried out using blood. The source of this sequence is a man between 25 and 39 years old with Graves' ophthalmopathy. The rearrangement links TRBV12-3 or TRBV12-4 to TRBJ2-4; TRBD2 might be the D (7 bases). The CDR3 is CASSQERGAWYF. In DNA form, the CDR3 reads TGTGCCAGCAGTCAGGAACGGGGGGCTTGGTACTTC.